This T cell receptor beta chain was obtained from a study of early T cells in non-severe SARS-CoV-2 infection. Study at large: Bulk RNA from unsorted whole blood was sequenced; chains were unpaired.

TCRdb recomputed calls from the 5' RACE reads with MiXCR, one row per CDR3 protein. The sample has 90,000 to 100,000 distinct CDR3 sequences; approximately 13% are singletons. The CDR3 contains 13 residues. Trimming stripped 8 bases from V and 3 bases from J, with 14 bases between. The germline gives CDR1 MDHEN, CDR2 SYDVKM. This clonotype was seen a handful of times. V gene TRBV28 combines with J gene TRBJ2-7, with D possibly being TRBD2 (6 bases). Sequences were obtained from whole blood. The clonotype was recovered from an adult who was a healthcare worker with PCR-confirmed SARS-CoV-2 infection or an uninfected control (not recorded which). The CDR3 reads CASRDFFNYEQYF. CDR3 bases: TGTGCCAGCCGGGACTTCTTCAACTACGAGCAGTACTTC.